Shown below are 32 T cell receptor beta chains from a single sample sequenced in a study of a mutant IDH1 vaccine in newly diagnosed glioma. The time point: week 23, last vaccination. Doses of 300 ug of mutant IDH1 20-mer peptide were given with topical imiquimod. No antigens are known for them. Generated by immunoSEQ multiplex PCR, the TCRdb table keeps only in-frame clones and is missing some. The table lists around 80,000 clones, around 83% of them singletons, with roughly 0.81% in the top ten. This specimen was PBMCs, taken from a glioma patient whose treatment included an IDH1 peptide vaccine. The receptors were gathered from a woman between 50 and 59 years old with glioma.

The rearrangement uses TRBV5-1 and TRBJ2-1; 7 nucleotides agree with TRBD1. The CDR3 length is 13 residues. Germline values: CDR1 SGHRS, CDR2 YFSETQ. V dropped 5 bases and J dropped 4; count of bases not matched to a gene: 3. Here the CDR3 reads CASRYRGYNEQFF. The CDR3 DNA reads as TGCGCCAGCAGATACAGGGGATACAATGAGCAGTTCTTC.

The chain combines TRBV5-4 with TRBJ2-1; 9 nucleotides align to TRBD2. V dropped 0 bases and J dropped 5; count of bases not matched to a gene: 9. The CDR3 runs to 17 residues. Germline V gene lookup returns CDR1 SGHNT and CDR2 YYREEE (reference sequence). The CDR3 loop reads CASSLAVTSGVNNEQFF. The CDR3 coding sequence is TGTGCCAGCAGCTTGGCCGTGACTAGCGGAGTAAACAATGAGCAGTTCTTC.

This rearrangement joins TRBV18 to TRBJ1-5; the D is unclear. Trimming took 4 bases from V and 0 from J, leaving 10 bases between them. The CDR3 length is 15 residues. CDR1 and CDR2 (germline): KGHSH, LQKENI. CDR3 DNA: TGTGCCAGCTCACTCGAACACCTTAGCAATCAGCCCCAGCATTTT. Encoded protein: CASSLEHLSNQPQHF.

This chain connects TRBV6-5 to TRBJ1-5; D unclear. There are 15 residues in the CDR3. Between the trimmed V and J ends, which lost 2 bases and 2 bases, there was a span of 10 bases. Germline V gene data show CDR1 as MNHEY and CDR2 as SVGAGI. CDR3 DNA: TGTGCCAGCAGTTACGCGGGTGAGGGCAATCAGCCCCAGCATTTT. Protein: CASSYAGEGNQPQHF.

This chain links TRBV29-1 with TRBJ2-7; D is uncertain. The germline CDR1 and CDR2 sequences are SQVTM and ANQGSEA. This CDR3 region has 12 residues. Between the trimmed V and J ends, which lost 3 bases and 2 bases, there was a span of 8 bases. The CDR3 DNA follows: TGCAGCGTTGAGCAGCCGCCCTACGAGCAGTACTTC. It yields the protein CSVEQPPYEQYF.

The CDR3 sequence: CASNVGTGVTGELFF. The CDR3 DNA follows: TGTGCCAGCAACGTCGGGACAGGGGTTACCGGGGAGCTGTTTTTT. The chain links TRBV7-2 to TRBJ2-2; 10 bases agree with TRBD1. The CDR3 loop spans 15 amino acids. Germline loops: CDR1 SGHTA, CDR2 FQGNSA. After removal of 7 bases from V and 5 bases from J, the junction contained 7 bases not matched to a gene.

The CDR3 nucleotides are TGTGCCTGGAGTGATATGACGACTCTAAAGGACTACAATGAGCAGTTCTTC. It translates to CAWSDMTTLKDYNEQFF. The chain combines TRBV30 with TRBJ2-1; D unclear. Germline CDR1 reads GTSNPN; CDR2 reads SVGIG (reference sequence). The CDR3 spans 17 residues. Trimming cost V 1 base and J 3 bases, with 19 bases left between them.

This chain joins TRBV27 and TRBJ1-3; the D gene is possibly TRBD1 (5 bases). The CDR3 extends over 16 amino acids. Germline loops: CDR1 MNHEY, CDR2 SMNVEV (reference sequence). Trimming took off 3 bases at V and 4 bases at J, with 16 bases between the two ends. The CDR3 loop reads CASSFPGNVAGNTIYF. CDR3 sequence (DNA): TGTGCCAGCAGTTTTCCAGGGAACGTCGCCGGAAACACCATATATTTT.

A remark on this clone: The sample contains more than one DNA sequence encoding this CDR3. The V and J genes are TRBV7-3 and TRBJ1-1; no clear D gene. V was pared by 5 bases and J by 0 bases, with 7 bases between. This CDR3 region has 13 residues. Germline V CDR1 and CDR2: SGHTA, FQGTGA. CDR3 in DNA: TGTGCCAGCAGCCTGACTTTGAACACTGAAGCTTTCTTT. Translating it yields CASSLTLNTEAFF.

The gene calls are TRBV5-1 and TRBJ2-7; a possible D gene is TRBD2 (6 bases). Germline CDR1 is SGHRS and CDR2 is YFSETQ. V was pared by 0 bases and J by 4 bases, with 14 bases between. The CDR3 totals 15 residues. CDR3 coding DNA: TGCGCCAGCAGCTTGGTGGGGACTCTTGGGTACGAGCAGTACTTC. This sequence encodes CASSLVGTLGYEQYF. Full variable domain (rest looked up from reference TRBV5-1 and TRBJ2-7): KAGVTQTPRYLIKTRGQQVTLSCSPISGHRSVSWYQQTPGQGLQFLFEYFSETQRNKGNFPGRFSGRQFSNSRSEMNVSTLELGDSALYLCASSLVGTLGYEQYFGPGTRLTVT.

This clone appeared once. The junction shows a germline mismatch at one end, possibly a read error. The CDR3 sequence: CASSPSSTDSYERYF. The CDR3 nucleotides read TGTGCCAGCAGCCCCAGCTCGACGGACTCCTACGAGCGGTACTTC. The V gene is TRBV9, the J gene TRBJ2-7; D possibly corresponds to TRBD2 (5 bases). The CDR3 extends over 15 amino acids. Germline V gene lookup returns CDR1 SGDLS and CDR2 YYNGEE.

The V gene is TRBV7-8, the J gene TRBJ1-1, with D perhaps TRBD1 (5 bases). The germline CDR1 and CDR2 sequences are SGHVS and FQNEAQ. Trimming removed 1 base at V and 1 base at J, with 13 bases between. This CDR3 comprises 16 residues. In DNA, the CDR3 is TGTGCCAGCAGCTTAGTTAGGGGTGGTGGGAACACTGAAGCTTTCTTT. Residues: CASSLVRGGGNTEAFF.

This clone was seen just once. Other DNA sequences from this sample encode an identical CDR3 as well. The genes are TRBV5-1 and TRBJ2-1; weak D call: TRBD1 (7 bases). V gave up 0 bases and J gave up 3 bases, with 10 bases separating them. From germline, CDR1 is SGHRS and CDR2 YFSETQ. The CDR3 contains 15 residues. The CDR3 DNA is TGCGCCAGCAGCTTGGGACAGGGAGGCTACAATGAGCAGTTCTTC. Its protein product is CASSLGQGGYNEQFF.

CDR3 loop: CASSPATSGANVLTF. The CDR3, as DNA: TGTGCCAGCAGTCCCGCCACCTCTGGGGCCAACGTCCTGACTTTC. The gene calls are TRBV28 and TRBJ2-6, with D unresolved. Germline CDR1 is MDHEN and CDR2 is SYDVKM. This CDR3 is 15 amino acids long. Trimming stripped 5 bases from V and 0 bases from J, with 8 bases between.

The chain has TRBV7-9 and TRBJ2-3; 7 bases agree with TRBD2. With V trimmed by 0 bases and J by 5 bases, 5 bases remained unmatched. The CDR3 is 15 amino acids. The germline CDR1 and CDR2 sequences are SEHNR and FQNEAQ (reference sequence). The CDR3: CASSLAAGLGDTQYF. CDR3 bases: TGTGCCAGCAGCTTAGCGGCAGGACTAGGAGATACGCAGTATTTT.

V gene TRBV27 combines with J gene TRBJ2-7, with D unresolved. This CDR3 is 11 amino acids long. V was pared by 5 bases and J by 5 bases, with 7 bases between. The germline CDR1 and CDR2 sequences are MNHEY and SMNVEV (reference sequence). The CDR3 DNA is TGTGCCAGCAGTCGAGTCAACGAGCAGTACTTC. This gives the protein CASSRVNEQYF.

J is TRBJ1-2 and V is TRBV5-1; TRBD1 matches 10 bases. CDR3 size: 13 residues. From germline, CDR1 is SGHRS and CDR2 YFSETQ. V shed 3 bases and J 8 bases; nucleotides not matched to a gene: 4. The CDR3 is CASSSGQGGGYTF. The CDR3 DNA reads TGCGCCAGCAGCTCCGGACAGGGGGGAGGCTACACCTTC.

The chain employs TRBV29-1 and TRBJ2-1, with 9 bases aligning to TRBD1. Germline CDR1 reads SQVTM; CDR2 reads ANQGSEA. V lost 4 bases, J lost 7 bases, and 2 bases stayed unmatched. The CDR3 has 12 amino acids. This chain's CDR3 is CSVGGTGNEQFF. DNA for the CDR3: TGCAGCGTTGGGGGGACAGGGAATGAGCAGTTCTTC.

CDR3 nucleotide sequence: TGCGCCAGCAGCCAAGAAGAACCCGCTAGCGGGAGAAGGGAGCTGTTTTTT. It encodes CASSQEEPASGRRELFF. The chain couples TRBV4-1 to TRBJ2-2; 10 nucleotides agree with TRBD2. The V gene end was trimmed by 0 bases and the J gene end by 9 bases; junction bases not matched to a gene: 10. From germline, CDR1 is MGHRA and CDR2 YSYEKL. The CDR3 sequence is 17 residues long.

DNA of the CDR3: TGTGCCAGCTCATTGGACAGGGGGAGGAATGAGCAGTTCTTC. It specifies CASSLDRGRNEQFF. This chain uses TRBV18 with TRBJ2-1; 10 nucleotides match TRBD1. CDR1 is KGHSH and CDR2 is LQKENI in the germline V gene. J gave up 7 bases and V 5 bases, and 5 bases lay outside the gene matches. The CDR3 loop spans 14 amino acids. Using reference TRBV18 and TRBJ2-1 for the parts outside the CDR3, the full variable domain is NAGVMQNPRHLVRRRGQEARLRCSPMKGHSHVYWYRQLPEEGLKFMVYLQKENIIDESGMPKERFSAEFPKEGPSILRIQQVVRGDSAAYFCASSLDRGRNEQFFGPGTRLTVL.

This rearrangement joins TRBV7-6 to TRBJ1-4; 9 nucleotides line up with TRBD1. J gave up 0 bases and V 4 bases, and 9 bases lay outside the gene matches. Germline values: CDR1 SGHVS, CDR2 FNYEAQ. The CDR3 sequence is 18 residues long. Written as DNA, the CDR3 is TGTGCCAGCAGCTCCCTCGGGTGGACAGGGGCAACTAATGAAAAACTGTTTTTT. Encoded protein: CASSSLGWTGATNEKLFF. Variable domain in full (rest from reference TRBV7-6 and TRBJ1-4): GAGVSQSPRYKVTKRGQDVALRCDPISGHVSLYWYRQALGQGPEFLTYFNYEAQQDKSGLPNDRFSAERPEGSISTLTIQRTEQRDSAMYRCASSSLGWTGATNEKLFFGSGTQLSVL.

The chain recombines TRBV27 with TRBJ2-5; D unclear. Germline values: CDR1 MNHEY, CDR2 SMNVEV (reference sequence). The CDR3 runs to 14 residues. V was pared by 2 bases and J by 2 bases, with 9 bases between. The CDR3 region is CASSLKSVQETQYF. The DNA for the CDR3 is TGTGCCAGCAGTTTAAAGTCGGTTCAAGAGACCCAGTACTTC.

The sample holds a few counts of this clone. The gene calls are TRBV19 and TRBJ1-4, with D possibly matching TRBD1 (5 bases). The CDR3 covers 14 residues. V dropped 5 bases and J dropped 1 base, with 8 bases sitting between them. CDR1 is LNHDA, CDR2 SQIVND, per germline (reference sequence). The CDR3 DNA reads as TGTGCCAGTAGTTCGACAGTAACTAATGAAAAACTGTTTTTT. It is translated as CASSSTVTNEKLFF. Full variable domain (outside the CDR3, taken from reference TRBV19 and TRBJ1-4): DGGITQSPKYLFRKEGQNVTLSCEQNLNHDAMYWYRQDPGQGLRLIYYSQIVNDFQKGDIAEGYSVSREKKESFPLTVTSAQKNPTAFYLCASSSTVTNEKLFFGSGTQLSVL.

This chain uses TRBV5-4 with TRBJ2-7; the D gene is possibly TRBD2 (6 bases). Germline loops: CDR1 SGHNT, CDR2 YYREEE (reference sequence). This CDR3 comprises 17 residues. Trimming cost V 2 bases and J 1 base, with 19 bases left between them. Written as DNA, the CDR3 is TGTGCCAGCAGCTTTTATTTCGGGAGTAGTAGGTCCTACGAGCAGTACTTC. Protein sequence: CASSFYFGSSRSYEQYF.

This chain links TRBV6-4 with TRBJ1-1, with a weak D call TRBD1 (5 bases). The CDR3 contains 15 residues. V was clipped by 8 bases and J by 3 bases, with 19 bases between them. CDR1 and CDR2 from the germline V gene are MRHNA and SNTAGT. CDR3 protein: CASSVQGGIDTEAFF. The CDR3 nucleotides read TGTGCCAGCTCCGTCCAGGGAGGGATCGACACTGAAGCTTTCTTT.

The chain employs TRBV7-9 and TRBJ1-1, with 7 bases that match TRBD1. The CDR3 runs to 19 residues. CDR1 is SEHNR, CDR2 FQNEAQ, per germline (reference sequence). With V trimmed by 5 bases and J by 1 base, 19 bases remained unmatched. Here the CDR3 reads CASSRVRGLSKGANTEAFF. In DNA, the CDR3 is TGTGCCAGCAGCCGCGTTAGGGGCCTATCGAAGGGGGCGAACACTGAAGCTTTCTTT.

The chain uses TRBV6-6 and TRBJ1-2, with a possible D match to TRBD1 (5 bases). V was pared by 2 bases and J by 3 bases, with 13 bases between. CDR1 MNHNY and CDR2 SVGAGI come from the germline V gene (reference sequence). The CDR3 totals 15 residues. CDR3 residues: CASSYPRGAHYGYTF. Here the CDR3 DNA reads TGTGCCAGCAGTTACCCGAGGGGCGCGCACTATGGCTACACCTTC.

The chain links TRBV9 to TRBJ1-2, with 8 bases fitting TRBD1. The length of the CDR3 is 14 residues. Germline CDR1 and CDR2: SGDLS and YYNGEE. V dropped 4 bases and J dropped 12; count of bases not matched to a gene: 14. CDR3 bases: TGTGCCAGCAGCACCGTTGGGACAGGTCTCCTACACACCTTC. Translation gives CASSTVGTGLLHTF.

The chain joins TRBV30 to TRBJ2-1; 11 bases match TRBD2. The CDR3 extends over 21 amino acids. Germline V CDR1 and CDR2: GTSNPN, SVGIG (reference sequence). V lost 0 bases, J lost 0 bases, and 16 bases stayed unmatched. The CDR3 coding sequence is TGTGCCTGGAGTGTAACCGGACTAGCGGGCCGTAAGTTTAGCTCCTACAATGAGCAGTTCTTC. Translating it yields CAWSVTGLAGRKFSSYNEQFF.

This CDR3 is CASSSFPNTIYF. DNA for the CDR3: TGTGCCAGCAGCTCGTTTCCAAACACCATATATTTT. This chain connects TRBV7-9 to TRBJ1-3, with D unclear. The V end was cut by 4 bases, the J end by 6 bases, with 7 bases between. The CDR3 is made up of 12 amino acids. In germline, CDR1 is SEHNR, CDR2 FQNEAQ (reference sequence).

The chain employs TRBV28 and TRBJ2-1; 8 bases map to TRBD2. The V gene's germline CDR1 is MDHEN and CDR2 SYDVKM. CDR3 length equals 16 residues. Trimming took 6 bases from V and 6 from J; bases not matched to a gene: 13. CDR3 in amino acids: CASSYPYAGGSNEQFF. DNA of the CDR3: TGTGCCAGCAGCTACCCCTATGCGGGAGGTAGCAATGAGCAGTTCTTC.

J is TRBJ1-2 and V is TRBV4-2; no clear D. CDR1 and CDR2 from the germline V gene are LGHNA and YNFKEQ. Trimming cost V 0 bases and J 8 bases, with 7 bases left between them. The CDR3 covers 12 residues. The CDR3 nucleotides read TGTGCCAGCAGCCAAGACGCGTACGGCTACACCTTC. This codes for CASSQDAYGYTF.